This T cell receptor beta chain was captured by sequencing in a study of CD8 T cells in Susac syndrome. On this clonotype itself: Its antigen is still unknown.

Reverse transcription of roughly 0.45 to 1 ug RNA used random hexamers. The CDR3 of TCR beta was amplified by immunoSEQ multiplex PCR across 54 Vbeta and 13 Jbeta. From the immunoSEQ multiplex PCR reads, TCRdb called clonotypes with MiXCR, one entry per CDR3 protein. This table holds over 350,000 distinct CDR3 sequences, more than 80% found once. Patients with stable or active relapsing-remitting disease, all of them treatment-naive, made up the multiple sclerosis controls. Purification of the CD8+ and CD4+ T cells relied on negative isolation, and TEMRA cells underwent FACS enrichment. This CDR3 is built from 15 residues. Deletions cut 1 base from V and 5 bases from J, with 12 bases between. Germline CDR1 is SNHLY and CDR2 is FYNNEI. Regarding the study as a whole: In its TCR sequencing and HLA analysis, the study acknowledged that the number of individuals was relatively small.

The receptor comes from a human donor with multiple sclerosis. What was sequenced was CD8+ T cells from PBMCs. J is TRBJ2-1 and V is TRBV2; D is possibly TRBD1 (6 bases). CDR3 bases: TGTGCCAGCAGTGAAGTGGCAGGGGCAAACAATGAGCAGTTCTTC. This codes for CASSEVAGANNEQFF. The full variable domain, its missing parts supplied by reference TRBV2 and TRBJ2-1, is EPEVTQTPSHQVTQMGQEVILRCVPISNHLYFYWYRQILGQKVEFLVSFYNNEISEKSEIFDDQFSVERPDGSNFTLKIRSTKLEDSAMYFCASSEVAGANNEQFFGPGTRLTVL.